This T cell receptor beta chain came from a study of T cells in Graves' hyperthyroidism and ophthalmopathy. This clonotype turned up a few times. Its target is not known. It was RNA transcripts that yielded the amplified TCR beta CDR3 regions. The HTBI set primed first-round TCR CDR3 RT-PCR. TCRdb redid the calling of the multiplex PCR reads with MiXCR, one entry per CDR3 protein. The sample lists hundreds of thousands of distinct CDR3 sequences; 17% were seen once. CDR3 length: 15 amino acids. The V segment lost 4 bases and the J segment 8 bases; nucleotides outside the gene matches: 14. Germline values: CDR1 SGDLS, CDR2 YYNGEE. Broader study findings: Ophthalmopathy and stable hyperthyroidism were separated by a 13 V-J model. Most thyroid-expanded clonotypes above 0.001 were also found in blood.

The sample consisted of blood. The chain joins TRBV9 to TRBJ2-7, with 8 bases identical to TRBD1. The sequence was obtained from a woman younger than 30 with Graves' ophthalmopathy. The CDR3 DNA sequence: TGTGCCAGCAGCCCTCACATCGGGACAGGTCCCAAGCAGTACTTC. As protein: CASSPHIGTGPKQYF.